The sequence of this T cell receptor beta chain was determined in a study of T cells of healthy individuals. V lost 0 bases to trimming and J lost 2 bases, with 8 bases between them. The CDR3 has 14 residues. Germline values: CDR1 SGHRS, CDR2 YFSETQ. TCRdb ran MiXCR on the 5' RACE reads and lists one entry per CDR3 protein. The sample has more than 60,000 distinct CDR3 sequences; 15% to 20% are singletons. This clonotype was sampled from a human donor in good health. The J gene is TRBJ1-1, the V gene TRBV5-1, with D unclear. The DNA for the CDR3 is TGCGCCAGCAGCTTGGAGGCCCCCAACACTGAAGCTTTCTTT. Protein product: CASSLEAPNTEAFF.